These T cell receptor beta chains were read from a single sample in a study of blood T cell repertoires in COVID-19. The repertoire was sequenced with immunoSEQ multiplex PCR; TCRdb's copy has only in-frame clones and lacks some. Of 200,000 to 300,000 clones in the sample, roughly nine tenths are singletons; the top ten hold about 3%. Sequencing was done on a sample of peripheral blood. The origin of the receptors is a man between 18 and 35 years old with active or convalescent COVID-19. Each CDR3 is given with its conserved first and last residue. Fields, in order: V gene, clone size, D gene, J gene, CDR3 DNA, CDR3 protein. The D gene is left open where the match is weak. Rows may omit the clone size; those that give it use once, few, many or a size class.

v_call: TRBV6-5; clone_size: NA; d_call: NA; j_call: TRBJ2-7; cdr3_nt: TGTGCCAGCAGTTACTCGCTTGGACAGCCCTACGAGCAGTACTTC; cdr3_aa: CASSYSLGQPYEQYF
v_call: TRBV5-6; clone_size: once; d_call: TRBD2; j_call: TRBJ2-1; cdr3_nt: TGTGCCAGCAGCTTGCTTCCAAGGACTAGCGGGAGCAATGAGCAGTTCTTC; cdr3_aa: CASSLLPRTSGSNEQFF
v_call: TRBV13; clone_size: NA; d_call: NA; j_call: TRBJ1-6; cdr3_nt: TGTGCCAGCAGCCCCAGGGCCTCTAATTCACCCCTCCACTTT; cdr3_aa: CASSPRASNSPLHF
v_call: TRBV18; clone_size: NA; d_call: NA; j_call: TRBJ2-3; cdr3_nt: TGTGCCAGCTCACCCTACACAGGGACCCTGGATACGCAGTATTTT; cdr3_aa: CASSPYTGTLDTQYF
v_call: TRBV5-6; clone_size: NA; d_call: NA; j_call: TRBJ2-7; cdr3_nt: TGTGCCAGCAGCCTAGGGGTTCGAGAGCAGTACTTC; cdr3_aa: CASSLGVREQYF
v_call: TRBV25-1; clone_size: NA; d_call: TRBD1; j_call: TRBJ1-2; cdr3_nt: TGTGCCAGCAGTGAACCGGGACAGGGGGTTTATGGCTACACCTTC; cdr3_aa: CASSEPGQGVYGYTF
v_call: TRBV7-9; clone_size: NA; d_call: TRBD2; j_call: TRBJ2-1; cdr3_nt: TGTGCCAGCAGCTTTGGCGGGGGGACCTCCTACAATGAGCAGTTCTTC; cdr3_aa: CASSFGGGTSYNEQFF
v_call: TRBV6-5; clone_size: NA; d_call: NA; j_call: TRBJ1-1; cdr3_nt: TGTGCCAGCATCCCTCCCGGGTTAGCTGAAGCTTTCTTT; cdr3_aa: CASIPPGLAEAFF
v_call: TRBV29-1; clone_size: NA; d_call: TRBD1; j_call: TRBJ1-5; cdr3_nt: TGCAGCGTTGAAACAGGGGGAAATCAGCCCCAGCATTTT; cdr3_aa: CSVETGGNQPQHF
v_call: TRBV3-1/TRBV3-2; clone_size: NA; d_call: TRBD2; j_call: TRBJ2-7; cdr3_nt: TGTGCCAGCAGCCAAGGCCCACTAGCGGGGGCCCTCTGCGAGCAGTACTTC; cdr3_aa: CASSQGPLAGALCEQYF